A single sample gave rise to the 11 T cell receptor beta chains below, sequenced in a study of cytomegalovirus exposure and HLA in healthy donors. The PCR was carried out with 60 Vbeta primers and 13 Jbeta primers. Sequencing used immunoSEQ multiplex PCR; TCRdb keeps in-frame clones, though not all of them. The table records some 190,000 clones, around 90% of them present only once. Source material: PBMCs. These receptor sequences come from a boy aged 2-15 years in good health and CMV-seronegative.

The chain uses TRBV5-1 and TRBJ1-6; D is undetermined. Per germline, CDR1 SGHRS and CDR2 YFSETQ. V was clipped by 3 bases and J by 8 bases, with 9 bases between them. This CDR3 has 13 amino acids. The CDR3 DNA reads TGCGCCAGCAGCTCGGGGTTTGATTCACCCCTCCACTTT. It yields the protein CASSSGFDSPLHF.

The chain couples TRBV6-4 to TRBJ2-7; 13 positions agree with TRBD2. V dropped 6 bases and J dropped 7; count of bases not matched to a gene: 6. Germline-derived CDR1 and CDR2 are MRHNA and SNTAGT. This CDR3 comprises 14 residues. The CDR3 DNA reads TGTGCCAGCAGCACTAGCGGGGGGGCGAAAGAGCAGTACTTC. Its protein product is CASSTSGGAKEQYF.

The rearrangement joins TRBV6-5 to TRBJ1-1; D is ambiguous. V lost 4 bases to trimming and J lost 10 bases, with 10 bases between them. This CDR3 has 11 amino acids. The germline V gene has CDR1 MNHEY and CDR2 SVGAGI. CDR3 in amino acids: CASSSGVGAFF. Written as DNA, the CDR3 is TGTGCCAGCAGTTCGGGTGTCGGAGCTTTCTTT.

The rearrangement uses TRBV25-1 and TRBJ1-1; tentatively, D is TRBD1 (5 bases). This CDR3 contains 14 residues. Per the germline V gene, CDR1 is MGHDK and CDR2 is SYGVNS. The V gene lost 2 bases and the J gene lost 2 bases, with 9 bases spanning the gap. Here the CDR3 reads CASSERGDNTEAFF. The CDR3 DNA reads TGTGCCAGCAGTGAACGGGGGGACAACACTGAAGCTTTCTTT.

The chain joins TRBV15 to TRBJ2-7; 8 positions match TRBD1. Germline V CDR1 and CDR2: LNHNV, YYDKDF (reference sequence). V lost 1 base to trimming and J lost 6 bases; unmatched junction nucleotides: 17. CDR3 length: 18 amino acids. The CDR3 loop is CATSRGLDRGAVGFEQYF. DNA of the CDR3: TGTGCCACCAGCAGAGGTCTTGACAGGGGAGCAGTGGGGTTCGAGCAGTACTTC.

V usage is TRBV19 and J usage is TRBJ1-1; 7 bases match TRBD1. The germline V gene encodes CDR1 LNHDA and CDR2 SQIVND (reference sequence). The V gene end was trimmed by 5 bases and the J gene end by 3 bases; junction bases not matched to a gene: 9. CDR3 length equals 15 residues. The CDR3 region is CASSHRGLRDTEAFF. In DNA form, the CDR3 reads TGTGCCAGTAGTCACAGGGGATTAAGGGACACTGAAGCTTTCTTT.

The chain carries TRBV30 and TRBJ1-1; TRBD1 aligns across 10 bases. The V and J ends lost 2 bases and 5 bases, in that order; junction bases with no gene match: 5. Germline lookup yields CDR1 GTSNPN and CDR2 SVGIG (reference sequence). The CDR3 is 14 residues long. CDR3 sequence: CAWSRTGGWTEAFF. In nucleotides, the CDR3 is TGTGCCTGGAGTAGGACAGGGGGGTGGACTGAAGCTTTCTTT.

The chain recombines TRBV30 with TRBJ1-5; the D is unclear. This CDR3 has 13 residues. The V gene lost 2 bases and the J gene lost 7 bases, with 12 bases spanning the gap. CDR1 GTSNPN and CDR2 SVGIG come from the germline V gene (reference sequence). CDR3 sequence: CAWSRGEWQPQHF. The CDR3 bases are TGTGCCTGGAGTCGCGGGGAGTGGCAGCCCCAGCATTTT.

The V gene is TRBV6-5, the J gene TRBJ2-5; the match to TRBD2 covers 12 bases. The germline V gene has CDR1 MNHEY and CDR2 SVGAGI. The CDR3 sequence is 16 residues long. Unmatched junction bases numbered 5, after V lost 2 bases and J lost 4 bases. The CDR3 region is CASSYRTSGIGETQYF. DNA for the CDR3: TGTGCCAGCAGTTACCGGACTAGCGGGATTGGAGAGACCCAGTACTTC.

This sequence joins TRBV14 and TRBJ1-1, with D maybe TRBD1 (5 bases). CDR1 and CDR2 from the germline V gene are SGHDN and FVKESK. The CDR3 totals 11 residues. Trimming took 7 bases from V and 5 from J, leaving 8 bases between them. DNA for the CDR3: TGTGCCAGCATCGGGGGGACTGAAGCTTTCTTT. It is translated as CASIGGTEAFF.

The V call is TRBV28, the J call TRBJ1-1, with 11 bases identical to TRBD1. Germline values: CDR1 MDHEN, CDR2 SYDVKM. The CDR3 is 18 amino acids. J was trimmed by 2 bases and V by 3 bases; bases with no gene match: 11. The CDR3 reads CASSFLGVGQGANTEAFF. CDR3 coding DNA: TGTGCCAGCAGTTTTTTGGGGGTAGGACAGGGGGCAAACACTGAAGCTTTCTTT.